These 16 T cell receptor beta chains came from one sample sequenced in a study of response to subunit inactivated influenza vaccine. TCRdb reprocessed the RT-PCR reads via MiXCR and lists one record per CDR3 protein. The sample lists around 500,000 distinct CDR3 sequences; approximately 11% were seen once. The sample consisted of PBMCs from blood, taken roughly 48 days after vaccination. The receptors come from a man aged 45-65 years who received an inactivated influenza vaccine.

The CDR3 loop reads CASQEEENEQFF. Written as DNA, the CDR3 is TGTGCCAGCCAAGAGGAGGAAAATGAGCAGTTCTTC. The chain combines TRBV7-9 with TRBJ2-1; D possibly corresponds to TRBD2 (5 bases). V was shortened by 8 bases and J by 7 bases, with 12 bases between the two germline ends. Germline CDR1 SEHNR, CDR2 FQNEAQ (reference sequence). The CDR3 runs 12 residues.

This chain connects TRBV4-2 to TRBJ2-5; D gene uncertain. V gave up 4 bases and J gave up 3 bases, with 12 bases separating them. Germline values: CDR1 LGHNA, CDR2 YNFKEQ. CDR3 size: 14 residues. CDR3 protein: CASSPTGGKETQYF. The CDR3 DNA follows: TGTGCCAGCAGCCCTACGGGTGGAAAAGAGACCCAGTACTTC.

In this sample, this clonotype turned up many times. The chain combines TRBV6-2 or TRBV6-3 with TRBJ2-6; no definite D call. Germline CDR1 MNHEY, CDR2 SVGEGT. The CDR3 has 12 residues. Trimming stripped 4 bases from V and 2 bases from J, with 0 bases between. CDR3 in amino acids: CASSSGANVLTF. The CDR3 nucleotides read TGTGCCAGCAGTTCTGGGGCCAACGTCCTGACTTTC.

The chain links TRBV7-9 to TRBJ2-3, with a weak D call TRBD2 (6 bases). Germline values: CDR1 SEHNR, CDR2 FQNEAQ (reference sequence). This CDR3 is 16 amino acids long. V shed 7 bases and J shed 2 bases, with 19 bases lying between them. The CDR3 nucleotides are TGTGCCAGCAACCTTAGAGAAGAGCGGGTCACAGATACGCAGTATTTT. Its translation: CASNLREERVTDTQYF.

The chain links TRBV7-2 to TRBJ2-7; D not certain. The germline V and J ends were trimmed by 5 bases and 0 bases, with 11 bases remaining between them. The CDR3 contains 14 residues. Per the germline V gene, CDR1 is SGHTA and CDR2 is FQGNSA. The CDR3 DNA reads as TGTGCCAGCAGCCCGCCCGGGCTCTCCTACGAGCAGTACTTC. Its protein product is CASSPPGLSYEQYF.

This clonotype appeared a few times. V and J are TRBV7-2 and TRBJ2-2, with D possibly matching TRBD2 (5 bases). This CDR3 has 14 residues. From germline, CDR1 is SGHTA and CDR2 FQGNSA. V lost 3 bases and J 5 bases, leaving 10 bases between the germline ends. Written as DNA, the CDR3 is TGTGCCAGCAGCTTCGCGACTATAACCGGGGAGCTGTTTTTT. This codes for CASSFATITGELFF.

The chain couples TRBV5-1 to TRBJ1-6; D not certain. V lost 4 bases to trimming and J lost 4 bases, with 12 bases between them. The V gene's germline CDR1 is SGHRS and CDR2 YFSETQ. The CDR3 totals 15 residues. The CDR3 bases are TGCGCCAGCAGCCCCGACAAGGAGTATAATTCACCCCTCCACTTT. This sequence encodes CASSPDKEYNSPLHF.

V usage is TRBV7-9 and J usage is TRBJ2-7; D gene ambiguous. Germline loops: CDR1 SEHNR, CDR2 FQNEAQ (reference sequence). Deletions cut 6 bases from V and 6 bases from J, with 15 bases between. This CDR3 region has 13 residues. CDR3 in amino acids: CASRQGPAGEQYF. The CDR3 DNA reads TGTGCCAGCAGGCAAGGACCGGCAGGCGAGCAGTACTTC.

This clonotype has a count of ten or more. CDR3 sequence: CATSDFGTGLNEQFF. The CDR3 nucleotides are TGTGCCACCAGTGATTTCGGGACAGGACTCAATGAGCAGTTCTTC. This chain joins TRBV24-1 and TRBJ2-1; 8 bases fit TRBD1. Germline trimming cut 1 base from V and 6 bases from J; bases unmatched to any gene: 4. This CDR3 has 15 amino acids. Germline CDR1 is KGHDR and CDR2 is SFDVKD.

This clonotype was counted between two and nine times. The gene calls are TRBV25-1 and TRBJ1-3; D unclear. CDR3 length equals 18 residues. The V gene lost 5 bases and the J gene lost 0 bases, with 20 bases spanning the gap. Per germline, CDR1 MGHDK and CDR2 SYGVNS. The CDR3 DNA follows: TGTGCCAGCAGTCCGCATGCCGGGATCGGCGGCTCTGGAAACACCATATATTTT. It is translated as CASSPHAGIGGSGNTIYF.

Many counts were recorded for this clonotype. CDR3 in DNA: TGCAGCGTTGCGGCGAGGCCCAATCAGCCCCAGCATTTT. It specifies CSVAARPNQPQHF. The chain uses TRBV29-1 and TRBJ1-5; D gene ambiguous. In germline, CDR1 is SQVTM, CDR2 ANQGSEA. Trimming pared 4 bases from V and 3 bases from J, leaving 10 bases between. The CDR3 spans 13 residues.

V usage is TRBV20-1 and J usage is TRBJ2-4; D remains unclear. Deletions cut 1 base from V and 3 bases from J, with 7 bases between. Germline CDR1 and CDR2: DFQATT and SNEGSKA (reference sequence). The CDR3 runs to 13 residues. CDR3 nucleotide sequence: TGCAGTGCTAGAGGGATTGGCAAAAACATTCAGTACTTC. Encoded protein: CSARGIGKNIQYF.

V is TRBV7-9 and J is TRBJ2-7; D may correspond to TRBD1 or TRBD2 (5 bases each). Trimming shortened V by 1 base and J by 7 bases, and 11 bases separated the two germline ends. Germline CDR1 and CDR2: SEHNR and FQNEAQ (reference sequence). The CDR3 has 13 residues. CDR3 coding DNA: TGTGCCAGCAGCTTAGACGGGGCGATTGAGCAGTACTTC. Its protein product is CASSLDGAIEQYF.

The chain employs TRBV24-1 and TRBJ2-1, with D unclear. The CDR3 runs to 13 residues. The V end was cut by 1 base, the J end by 7 bases, with 7 bases between. Germline V gene sequence: CDR1 KGHDR, CDR2 SFDVKD. The CDR3 sequence is CATSDFPANEQFF. Here the CDR3 DNA reads TGTGCCACCAGTGATTTTCCAGCGAATGAGCAGTTCTTC.

This clonotype was seen a few times. The V call is TRBV7-2, the J call TRBJ2-5; D ambiguous. With 4 bases removed from V and 5 bases from J, the gap between germline ends came to 20 bases. This CDR3 is built from 16 residues. Germline V gene sequence: CDR1 SGHTA, CDR2 FQGNSA. The CDR3 DNA reads TGTGCCAGCAGCTACCTCGGGCGCGCCCTTAAGGAGACCCAGTACTTC. As protein: CASSYLGRALKETQYF.

In this sample, this clonotype turned up many times. The rearrangement uses TRBV24-1 and TRBJ2-2; D uncertain. CDR3 size: 12 residues. Germline-derived CDR1 and CDR2 are KGHDR and SFDVKD. V was pared by 7 bases and J by 5 bases, with 7 bases between. DNA for the CDR3: TGTGCCACCAGCTGGAGAACCGGGGAGCTGTTTTTT. This sequence encodes CATSWRTGELFF.